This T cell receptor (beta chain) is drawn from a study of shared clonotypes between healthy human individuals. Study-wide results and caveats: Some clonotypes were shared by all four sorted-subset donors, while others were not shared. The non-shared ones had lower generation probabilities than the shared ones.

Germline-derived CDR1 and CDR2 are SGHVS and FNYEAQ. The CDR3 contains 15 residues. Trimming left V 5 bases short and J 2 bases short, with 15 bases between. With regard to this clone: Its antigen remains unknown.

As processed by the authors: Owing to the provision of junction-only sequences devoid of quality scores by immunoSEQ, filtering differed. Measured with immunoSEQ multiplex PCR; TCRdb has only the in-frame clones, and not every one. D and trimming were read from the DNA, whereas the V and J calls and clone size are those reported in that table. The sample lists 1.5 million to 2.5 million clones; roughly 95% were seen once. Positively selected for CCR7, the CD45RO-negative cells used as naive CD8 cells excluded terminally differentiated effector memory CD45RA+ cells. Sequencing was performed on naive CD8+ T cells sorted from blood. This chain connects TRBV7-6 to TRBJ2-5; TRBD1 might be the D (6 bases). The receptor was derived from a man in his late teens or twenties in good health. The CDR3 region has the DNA TGTGCCAGCAGCCCCTTACAGGGTTCTCAAGAGACCCAGTACTTC. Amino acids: CASSPLQGSQETQYF.